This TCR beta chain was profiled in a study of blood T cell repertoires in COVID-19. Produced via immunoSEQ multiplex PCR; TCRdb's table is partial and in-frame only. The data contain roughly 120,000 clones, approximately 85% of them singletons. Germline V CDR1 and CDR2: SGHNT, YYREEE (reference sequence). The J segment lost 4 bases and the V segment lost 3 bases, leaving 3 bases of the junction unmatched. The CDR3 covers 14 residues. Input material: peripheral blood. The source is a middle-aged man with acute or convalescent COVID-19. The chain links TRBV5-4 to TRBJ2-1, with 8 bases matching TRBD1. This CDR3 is CASSWGTGYNEQFF. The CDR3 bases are TGTGCCAGCAGCTGGGGGACAGGATACAATGAGCAGTTCTTC.